The 26 T cell receptor beta chains given below trace back to one sample, sequenced in a study of blood T cell repertoires in COVID-19. Generated by immunoSEQ multiplex PCR, the TCRdb table keeps only in-frame clones and is missing some. In the table there are some 500,000 clones, 85% to 90% of which are singletons. Sequencing input: peripheral blood. The receptors originated from a woman aged 45 to 65 with COVID-19, enrolled during active disease.

The V and J genes are TRBV29-1 and TRBJ1-1, with 9 nucleotides matching TRBD1. The CDR3 is made up of 13 amino acids. Germline V gene lookup returns CDR1 SQVTM and CDR2 ANQGSEA. The J segment lost 2 bases and the V segment lost 7 bases, leaving 5 bases of the junction unmatched. The CDR3 nucleotides read TGCAGCGGAGGACAGGGGTTTAACACTGAAGCTTTCTTT. This translates into CSGGQGFNTEAFF.

V is TRBV4-1 and J is TRBJ2-3, with a possible D match to TRBD1 (6 bases). CDR3 length: 18 residues. V lost 3 bases and J lost 1, with 20 bases in between. In germline, CDR1 is MGHRA, CDR2 YSYEKL. The CDR3 DNA sequence: TGCGCCAGCAGCCAGGGGGCAAAGGGACCTCTGGGCACAGATACGCAGTATTTT. Its translation is CASSQGAKGPLGTDTQYF.

This rearrangement joins TRBV5-1 to TRBJ1-1; D might be TRBD1 (6 bases). From germline, CDR1 is SGHRS and CDR2 YFSETQ. V lost 1 base and J lost 0, with 10 bases in between. The CDR3 extends over 15 amino acids. The CDR3 DNA follows: TGCGCCAGCAGCTTGAGTGGGACAATGAACACTGAAGCTTTCTTT. Translating gives CASSLSGTMNTEAFF.

V and J are TRBV2 and TRBJ1-5, with 8 bases matching TRBD1. CDR1 SNHLY and CDR2 FYNNEI come from the germline V gene. V shed 6 bases, J shed 1 base, and the junction held 2 bases outside the gene matches. CDR3 length: 14 residues. This chain's CDR3 is CASRRTGSNQPQHF. CDR3 nucleotide sequence: TGTGCCAGCAGGAGGACAGGGAGCAATCAGCCCCAGCATTTT.

The chain's CDR3 is CASTWDYLSYEQYF. CDR3 DNA: TGTGCCAGCACCTGGGACTATCTCTCCTACGAGCAGTACTTC. The rearrangement links TRBV2 to TRBJ2-7; 7 positions match TRBD2. With V trimmed by 7 bases and J by 0 bases, 6 bases remained unmatched. The CDR3 sequence is 14 residues long. Looked up from germline, CDR1 is SNHLY and CDR2 is FYNNEI.

This chain joins TRBV19 and TRBJ2-3, with 12 bases matching TRBD2. The V gene end was trimmed by 6 bases and the J gene end by 3 bases; junction bases not matched to a gene: 4. The CDR3 loop spans 15 amino acids. CDR1 LNHDA and CDR2 SQIVND come from the germline V gene (reference sequence). Here the CDR3 reads CASSPTSGGTDTQYF. As DNA, the CDR3 is TGTGCCAGTAGCCCGACTAGCGGGGGTACAGATACGCAGTATTTT.

The CDR3 DNA reads TGTGCCAGCAGCTTAGAGCTGGGCGTCCTATTAGCTGAAGCTTTCTTT. Amino acids: CASSLELGVLLAEAFF. The chain employs TRBV7-9 and TRBJ1-1; D is unclear. The CDR3 runs 16 residues. The V end was cut by 1 base, the J end by 6 bases, with 18 bases between. Germline V gene data show CDR1 as SEHNR and CDR2 as FQNEAQ (reference sequence).

The CDR3 DNA sequence: TGTGCCAGCAGGGGGGCCCTGAGGGACACTGAAGCTTTCTTT. As protein: CASRGALRDTEAFF. V gene TRBV6-6 combines with J gene TRBJ1-1; the D gene is possibly TRBD1 (6 bases). The CDR3 contains 14 residues. Trimming removed 6 bases from V and 3 bases from J, with 14 bases in between. Germline V gene data show CDR1 as MNHNY and CDR2 as SVGAGI (reference sequence).

In its sample, this clone was seen once. The V call is TRBV29-1, the J call TRBJ1-1; the D is unclear. This CDR3 region has 12 residues. In germline, CDR1 is SQVTM, CDR2 ANQGSEA. The V and J ends lost 1 base and 6 bases respectively, with 9 bases between them. The CDR3 loop reads CSVEVGRPEAFF. The CDR3 DNA follows: TGCAGCGTTGAAGTGGGCCGGCCTGAAGCTTTCTTT.

V is TRBV19 and J is TRBJ2-3; 11 nucleotides match TRBD2. V lost 1 base and J lost 4; bases outside the gene matches: 1. This CDR3 has 15 amino acids. Germline CDR1 is LNHDA and CDR2 is SQIVND (reference sequence). This CDR3 is CASSIGSGGADTQYF. DNA of the CDR3: TGTGCCAGTAGTATAGGTAGCGGGGGGGCAGATACGCAGTATTTT.

This rearrangement joins TRBV6-1 to TRBJ1-1, with 9 bases lining up with TRBD1. Germline CDR1 MNHNS, CDR2 SASEGT. The junction had 8 bases not matched to a gene; V was cut back by 2 bases and J by 1 base. The CDR3 is 17 amino acids. The CDR3 loop is CASSEWGQGVWNTEAFF. Here the CDR3 DNA reads TGTGCCAGCAGTGAATGGGGACAGGGAGTTTGGAACACTGAAGCTTTCTTT.

This sequence joins TRBV2 and TRBJ1-2; TRBD1 is a possible D gene (5 bases). Germline CDR1 SNHLY, CDR2 FYNNEI. CDR3 length equals 18 residues. Trimming took off 1 base at V and 8 bases at J, with 26 bases between the two ends. In DNA, the CDR3 is TGTGCCAGCAGTGAAGAGGGTCGTTGGGGCCCTAACGGTGTGGGCTACACCTTC. Protein sequence: CASSEEGRWGPNGVGYTF.

The J gene is TRBJ1-2, the V gene TRBV28, with TRBD1 identical over 9 bases. Looked up from germline, CDR1 is MDHEN and CDR2 is SYDVKM. The V gene end was trimmed by 8 bases and the J gene end by 3 bases; junction bases not matched to a gene: 10. The CDR3 extends over 15 amino acids. The CDR3 region is CASHTGGAWDYGYTF. The DNA for the CDR3 is TGTGCCAGCCACACAGGGGGCGCGTGGGACTATGGCTACACCTTC.

The chain employs TRBV5-1 and TRBJ2-7, with 12 nucleotides matching TRBD2. CDR3 length equals 15 residues. With V trimmed by 4 bases and J by 3 bases, 5 bases remained unmatched. From germline, CDR1 is SGHRS and CDR2 YFSETQ. CDR3 residues: CASSLTSGGLYEQYF. The CDR3 nucleotides read TGCGCCAGCAGCCTAACTAGCGGGGGGCTCTACGAGCAGTACTTC.

The CDR3: CASSYRAGNTIYF. The CDR3 DNA is TGTGCCAGCAGTTACAGAGCAGGAAACACCATATATTTT. The gene calls are TRBV6-2 or TRBV6-3 and TRBJ1-3; D is unresolved. The CDR3 extends over 13 amino acids. CDR1 MNHEY and CDR2 SVGEGT come from the germline V gene. V lost 2 bases, J lost 4 bases, and 6 bases lay in between.

The J gene is TRBJ1-2, the V gene TRBV13, with D uncertain. Germline V gene lookup returns CDR1 PRHDT and CDR2 FYEKMQ (reference sequence). CDR3 length: 15 amino acids. V shed 3 bases and J shed 5 bases, with 16 bases lying between them. The CDR3, as DNA: TGTGCCAGCAGCTTTACCCCAGGAAACCCTTATGGCTACACCTTC. As protein: CASSFTPGNPYGYTF. Based on the CDR3 plus reference TRBV13 and TRBJ1-2, the full variable domain is AAGVIQSPRHLIKEKRETATLKCYPIPRHDTVYWYQQGPGQDPQFLISFYEKMQSDKGSIPDRFSAQQFSDYHSELNMSSLELGDSALYFCASSFTPGNPYGYTFGSGTRLTVV.

V is TRBV5-1 and J is TRBJ1-1, with 7 bases fitting TRBD1. Germline CDR1 SGHRS, CDR2 YFSETQ. Trimming cost V 2 bases and J 11 bases; bases outside gene matches: 15. The CDR3 extends over 15 amino acids. This CDR3 is CASSFGPGGQAGAFF. DNA of the CDR3: TGCGCCAGCAGCTTTGGTCCCGGCGGACAGGCGGGGGCTTTCTTT.

The chain joins TRBV25-1 to TRBJ2-2, with 7 bases aligning to TRBD2. The germline gives CDR1 MGHDK, CDR2 SYGVNS. The CDR3 covers 13 residues. The ends lost 3 bases at V and 6 bases at J; junction bases unmatched: 1. DNA of the CDR3: TGTGCCAGCAGTGATGCGGGGGCCGGGGAGCTGTTTTTT. Protein sequence: CASSDAGAGELFF.

This clone was found once. The rearrangement joins TRBV18 to TRBJ1-4; 8 nucleotides align to TRBD1. V was clipped by 0 bases and J by 4 bases; unmatched bases: 7. Per the germline V gene, CDR1 is KGHSH and CDR2 is LQKENI. This CDR3 region has 17 residues. The chain's CDR3 is CASSPPRLGQGNEKLFF. CDR3 DNA sequence: TGTGCCAGCTCACCACCGCGTCTTGGACAGGGTAATGAAAAACTGTTTTTT.

J is TRBJ2-3 and V is TRBV14; 7 bases map to TRBD1. The length of the CDR3 is 15 residues. Germline V lookup: CDR1 SGHDN, CDR2 FVKESK. V was pared by 4 bases and J by 2 bases, with 6 bases of the junction left unmatched. This CDR3 is CASSRATGYTDTQYF. Here the CDR3 DNA reads TGTGCCAGCAGCCGAGCGACAGGGTACACAGATACGCAGTATTTT.

The gene calls are TRBV5-1 and TRBJ2-2; 12 bases are a match to TRBD2. Trimming took 4 bases from V and 4 from J; bases not matched to a gene: 5. The CDR3 has 16 residues. CDR1 is SGHRS, CDR2 YFSETQ, per germline. In DNA form, the CDR3 reads TGCGCCAGCAGCCCACTAGCGGGGGGACCCACCGGGGAGCTGTTTTTT. Its protein product is CASSPLAGGPTGELFF.

The chain joins TRBV2 to TRBJ1-2; tentatively, D is TRBD1 (5 bases). Per the germline V gene, CDR1 is SNHLY and CDR2 is FYNNEI. Trimming removed 4 bases from V and 12 bases from J, with 12 bases in between. CDR3 size: 11 residues. The CDR3 DNA reads as TGTGCCAGCAGTGGAGGGAGGGACGACACCTTC. As protein: CASSGGRDDTF.

With regard to this clone: The identical CDR3 is also encoded by other nucleotide sequences in the sample. The V and J genes are TRBV29-1 and TRBJ1-3, with 7 positions matching TRBD1. Germline assignment: CDR1 SQVTM and CDR2 ANQGSEA. V shed 7 bases, J shed 2 bases, and the junction held 5 bases outside the gene matches. The CDR3 sequence is 13 residues long. The CDR3 protein is CSAGGTAGNTIYF. Here the CDR3 DNA reads TGCAGCGCAGGAGGGACAGCTGGAAACACCATATATTTT.

The CDR3 coding sequence is TGTGCCAGCAGGGTCGGGGACTACGGGAACACTGAAGCTTTCTTT. Translating gives CASRVGDYGNTEAFF. This sequence joins TRBV27 and TRBJ1-1, with D possibly being TRBD1 (5 bases). V shed 6 bases and J shed 1 base, with 15 bases lying between them. Per the germline V gene, CDR1 is MNHEY and CDR2 is SMNVEV (reference sequence). This CDR3 has 15 amino acids.

The rearrangement uses TRBV12-3 or TRBV12-4 and TRBJ1-2; 10 nucleotides agree with TRBD1. J was trimmed by 5 bases and V by 8 bases; bases with no gene match: 5. There are 13 residues in the CDR3. CDR3 DNA sequence: TGTGCCAGCCGGCCGGGACAGGGGTATGGCTACACCTTC. Amino acid sequence: CASRPGQGYGYTF.

Regarding this clone: The same CDR3 can be traced to other DNA sequences in this sample. The chain links TRBV5-1 to TRBJ2-3, with D possibly matching TRBD2 (6 bases). This CDR3 spans 15 amino acids. The ends were cut back, 4 bases at V and 3 bases at J, with 15 bases in the middle. Germline V CDR1 and CDR2: SGHRS, YFSETQ. The CDR3 DNA reads as TGCGCCAGCAGCCTTGGGACTCCAAGGACAGATACGCAGTATTTT. It translates to CASSLGTPRTDTQYF. The entire variable domain, with the rest obtained from reference TRBV5-1 and TRBJ2-3, is as follows: KAGVTQTPRYLIKTRGQQVTLSCSPISGHRSVSWYQQTPGQGLQFLFEYFSETQRNKGNFPGRFSGRQFSNSRSEMNVSTLELGDSALYLCASSLGTPRTDTQYFGPGTRLTVL.